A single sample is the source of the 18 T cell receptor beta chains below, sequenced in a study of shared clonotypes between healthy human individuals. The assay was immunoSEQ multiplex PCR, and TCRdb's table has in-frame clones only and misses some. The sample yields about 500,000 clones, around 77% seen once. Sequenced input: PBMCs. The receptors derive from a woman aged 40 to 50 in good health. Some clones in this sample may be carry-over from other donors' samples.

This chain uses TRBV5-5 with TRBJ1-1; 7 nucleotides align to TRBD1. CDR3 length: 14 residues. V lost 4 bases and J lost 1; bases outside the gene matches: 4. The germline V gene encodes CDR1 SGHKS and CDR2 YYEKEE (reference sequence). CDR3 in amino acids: CASSARTGNTEAFF. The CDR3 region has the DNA TGTGCCAGCAGCGCCCGGACAGGGAACACTGAAGCTTTCTTT.

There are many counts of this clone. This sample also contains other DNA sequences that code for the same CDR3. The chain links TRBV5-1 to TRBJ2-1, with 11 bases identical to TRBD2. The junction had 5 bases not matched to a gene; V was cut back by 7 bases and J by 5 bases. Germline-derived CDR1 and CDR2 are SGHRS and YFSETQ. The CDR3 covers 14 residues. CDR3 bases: TGCGCCAGCGCGGAACTAGCGGGAGACAATGAGCAGTTCTTC. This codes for CASAELAGDNEQFF.

CDR3 sequence reads: CASSGVTEAFF. The CDR3 DNA sequence: TGTGCCAGTTCAGGGGTGACTGAAGCTTTCTTT. The chain recombines TRBV2 with TRBJ1-1; TRBD1 is a possible D gene (6 bases). CDR1 is SNHLY and CDR2 is FYNNEI in the germline V gene. The CDR3 sequence is 11 residues long. V shed 9 bases and J shed 5 bases, with 10 bases lying between them.

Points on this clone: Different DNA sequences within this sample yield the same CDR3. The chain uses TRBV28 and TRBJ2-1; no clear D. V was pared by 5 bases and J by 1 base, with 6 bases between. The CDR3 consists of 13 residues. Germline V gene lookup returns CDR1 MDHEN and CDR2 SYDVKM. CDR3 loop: CASSPPSYNEQFF. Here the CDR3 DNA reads TGTGCCAGCAGTCCCCCATCCTACAATGAGCAGTTCTTC. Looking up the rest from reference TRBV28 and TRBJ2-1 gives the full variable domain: DVKVTQSSRYLVKRTGEKVFLECVQDMDHENMFWYRQDPGLGLRLIYFSYDVKMKEKGDIPEGYSVSREKKERFSLILESASTNQTSMYLCASSPPSYNEQFFGPGTRLTVL.

The CDR3 region has the DNA TGCGCCAGCAGGGAGGGTGGGGAAGACACTGAAGCTTTCTTT. It is translated as CASREGGEDTEAFF. The chain couples TRBV10-1 to TRBJ1-1, with D unclear. This CDR3 comprises 14 residues. With 6 bases removed from V and 3 bases from J, the gap between germline ends came to 14 bases. Germline CDR1 and CDR2: WNHNN and SYGVQD (reference sequence).

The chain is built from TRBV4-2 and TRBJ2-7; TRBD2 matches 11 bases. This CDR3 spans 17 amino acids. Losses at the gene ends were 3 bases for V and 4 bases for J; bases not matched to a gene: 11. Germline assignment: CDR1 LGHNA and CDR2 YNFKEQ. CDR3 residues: CASSQAGGTSGVYEQYF. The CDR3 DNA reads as TGTGCCAGCAGCCAGGCAGGAGGGACTAGCGGAGTTTACGAGCAGTACTTC.

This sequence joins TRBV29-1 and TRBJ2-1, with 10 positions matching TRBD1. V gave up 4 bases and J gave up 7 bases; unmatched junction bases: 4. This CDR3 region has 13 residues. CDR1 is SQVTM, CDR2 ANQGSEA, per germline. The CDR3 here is CSVGQGALNEQFF. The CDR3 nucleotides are TGCAGCGTTGGACAGGGGGCGCTGAATGAGCAGTTCTTC.

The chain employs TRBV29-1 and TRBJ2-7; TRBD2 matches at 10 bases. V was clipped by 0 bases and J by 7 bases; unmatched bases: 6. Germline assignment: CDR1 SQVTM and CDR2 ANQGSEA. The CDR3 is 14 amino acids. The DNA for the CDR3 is TGCAGCGTTGAAGACGCTAGCGGGAGTTTGGAGCAGTACTTC. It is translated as CSVEDASGSLEQYF.

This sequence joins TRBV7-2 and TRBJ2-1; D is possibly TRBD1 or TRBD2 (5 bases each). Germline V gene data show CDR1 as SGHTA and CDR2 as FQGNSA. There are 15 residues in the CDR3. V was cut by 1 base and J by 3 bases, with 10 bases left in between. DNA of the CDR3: TGTGCCAGCAGCTTAGAAGGGGAGAACTACAATGAGCAGTTCTTC. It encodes CASSLEGENYNEQFF.

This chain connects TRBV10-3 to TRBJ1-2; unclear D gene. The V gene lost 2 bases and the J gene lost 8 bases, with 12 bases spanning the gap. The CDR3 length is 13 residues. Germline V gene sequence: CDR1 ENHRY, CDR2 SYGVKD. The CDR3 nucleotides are TGTGCCATCAGTGAGCCGGGCCTTAGGGGCTACACCTTC. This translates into CAISEPGLRGYTF.

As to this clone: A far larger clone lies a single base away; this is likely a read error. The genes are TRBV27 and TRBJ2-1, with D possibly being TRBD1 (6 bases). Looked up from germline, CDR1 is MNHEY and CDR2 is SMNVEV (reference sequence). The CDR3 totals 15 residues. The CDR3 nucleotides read TGTGCCAGCAGTGTCAGGGGTCGGGGTTTCAATAAGCAGTTCTTC. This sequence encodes CASSVRGRGFNKQFF.

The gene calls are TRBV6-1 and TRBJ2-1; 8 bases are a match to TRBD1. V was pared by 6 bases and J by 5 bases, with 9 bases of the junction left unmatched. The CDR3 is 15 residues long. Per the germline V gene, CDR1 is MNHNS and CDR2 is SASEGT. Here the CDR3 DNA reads TGTGCCAGCAGAGTGGGCAGGGGGCCCCACAATGAGCAGTTCTTC. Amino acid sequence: CASRVGRGPHNEQFF.

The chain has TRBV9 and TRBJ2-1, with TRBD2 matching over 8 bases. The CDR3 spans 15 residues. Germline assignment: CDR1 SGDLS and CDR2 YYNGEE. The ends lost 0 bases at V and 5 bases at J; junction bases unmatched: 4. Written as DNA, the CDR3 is TGTGCCAGCAGCGTAGATGGGACTAGTCACAATGAGCAGTTCTTC. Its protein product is CASSVDGTSHNEQFF. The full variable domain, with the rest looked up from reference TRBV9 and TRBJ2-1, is DSGVTQTPKHLITATGQRVTLRCSPRSGDLSVYWYQQSLDQGLQFLIQYYNGEERAKGNILERFSAQQFPDLHSELNLSSLELGDSALYFCASSVDGTSHNEQFFGPGTRLTVL.

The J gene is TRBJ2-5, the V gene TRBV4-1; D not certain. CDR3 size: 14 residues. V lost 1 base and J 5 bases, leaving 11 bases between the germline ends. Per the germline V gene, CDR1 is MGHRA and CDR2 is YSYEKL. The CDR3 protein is CASSQVNARETQYF. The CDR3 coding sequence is TGCGCCAGCAGCCAAGTAAACGCTCGCGAGACCCAGTACTTC.

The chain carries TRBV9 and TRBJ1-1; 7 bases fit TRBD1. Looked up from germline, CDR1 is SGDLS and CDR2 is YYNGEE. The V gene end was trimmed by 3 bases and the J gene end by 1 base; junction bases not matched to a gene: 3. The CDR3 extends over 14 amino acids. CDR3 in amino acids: CASSDRGGNTEAFF. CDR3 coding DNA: TGTGCCAGCAGCGACAGGGGCGGGAACACTGAAGCTTTCTTT. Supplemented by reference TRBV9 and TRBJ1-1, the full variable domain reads DSGVTQTPKHLITATGQRVTLRCSPRSGDLSVYWYQQSLDQGLQFLIQYYNGEERAKGNILERFSAQQFPDLHSELNLSSLELGDSALYFCASSDRGGNTEAFFGQGTRLTVV.

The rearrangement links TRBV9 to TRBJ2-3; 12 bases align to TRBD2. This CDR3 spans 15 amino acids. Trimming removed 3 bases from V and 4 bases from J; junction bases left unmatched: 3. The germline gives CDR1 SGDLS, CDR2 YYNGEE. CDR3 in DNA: TGTGCCAGCAGCGCTAGCGGGAGGGGGGCAGATACGCAGTATTTT. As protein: CASSASGRGADTQYF.

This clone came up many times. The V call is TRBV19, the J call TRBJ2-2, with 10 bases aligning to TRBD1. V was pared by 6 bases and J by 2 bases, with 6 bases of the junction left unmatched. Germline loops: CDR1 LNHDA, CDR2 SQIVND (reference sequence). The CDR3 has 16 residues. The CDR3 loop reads CASSTDRGRNTGELFF. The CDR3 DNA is TGTGCCAGTAGCACAGACAGGGGGCGAAACACCGGGGAGCTGTTTTTT.

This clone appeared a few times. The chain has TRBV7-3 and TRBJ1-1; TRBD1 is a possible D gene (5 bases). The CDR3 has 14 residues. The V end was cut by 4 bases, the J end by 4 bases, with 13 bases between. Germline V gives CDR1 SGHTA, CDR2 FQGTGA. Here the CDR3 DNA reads TGTGCCAGCAGCTCAATGGGACCGGGCACTGAAGCTTTCTTT. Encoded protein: CASSSMGPGTEAFF. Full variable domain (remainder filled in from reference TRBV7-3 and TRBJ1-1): GAGVSQTPSNKVTEKGKYVELRCDPISGHTALYWYRQSLGQGPEFLIYFQGTGAADDSGLPNDRFFAVRPEGSVSTLKIQRTERGDSAVYLCASSSMGPGTEAFFGQGTRLTVV.